The T cell receptor beta chain under discussion was sequenced for a study of somatic mutations in cytotoxic T cells in rheumatoid arthritis. Using immunoSEQ multiplex PCR, the repertoire was profiled, and TCRdb retains in-frame clones only, with some absent. The sample records about 8,600 clones, 70% to 85% being singletons. About this clone itself: Its antigen is as yet unknown.

General study points: About an eighth of the roughly 65 patients had a largest CD8+ clone above 20% of CD8+ cells.

Germline loops: CDR1 MDHEN, CDR2 SYDVKM. Trimming stripped 2 bases from V and 7 bases from J, with 17 bases between. This CDR3 has 16 residues. The sequence was collected from a woman aged 50 to 60 in good health. The chain joins TRBV28 to TRBJ1-4; D perhaps matches TRBD1 (6 bases). The material sequenced was CD8+ T cells sorted from blood. The CDR3 DNA reads TGTGCCAGCAGTTTAGCCCGACAGGTTGGGGGTGAAAAACTGTTTTTT. Translating gives CASSLARQVGGEKLFF.